Presented here are 11 T cell receptor beta chains from one specimen sequenced in a study of cytomegalovirus exposure and HLA in healthy donors. The PCR was carried out with 60 Vbeta primers and 13 Jbeta primers. Clones were read by immunoSEQ multiplex PCR, and TCRdb kept only the in-frame ones, dropping some. The sample comprises over 120,000 clones, 82% of which are singletons, and around 9.7% rests with the top ten. Sequencing input: PBMCs. All receptors derive from a woman aged 60-75 years in good health and CMV-seropositive.

The genes are TRBV6-1 and TRBJ2-1; D unclear. V was cut by 2 bases and J by 6 bases, with 11 bases left in between. The CDR3 is 14 amino acids. The germline CDR1 and CDR2 sequences are MNHNS and SASEGT. This CDR3 is CASSESVALNEQFF. CDR3 DNA sequence: TGTGCCAGCAGTGAATCGGTAGCCCTCAATGAGCAGTTCTTC.

The chain carries TRBV5-4 and TRBJ2-1; 8 bases are a match to TRBD1. This CDR3 has 15 amino acids. Trimming removed 4 bases from V and 3 bases from J; junction bases left unmatched: 6. Germline values: CDR1 SGHNT, CDR2 YYREEE (reference sequence). CDR3 residues: CASSRGDRGYNEQFF. CDR3 nucleotides: TGTGCCAGCAGCCGGGGTGACAGGGGCTACAATGAGCAGTTCTTC.

This chain joins TRBV28 and TRBJ2-7, with 8 positions matching TRBD1. CDR3 length: 14 residues. Germline V gives CDR1 MDHEN, CDR2 SYDVKM. Trimming cost V 6 bases and J 3 bases; bases outside gene matches: 7. CDR3 loop: CASSPTGTGYEQYF. CDR3 nucleotide sequence: TGTGCCAGCAGCCCAACCGGGACAGGCTACGAGCAGTACTTC.

The chain carries TRBV18 and TRBJ1-5; TRBD1 aligns across 7 bases. Germline CDR1 and CDR2: KGHSH and LQKENI. CDR3 size: 15 residues. J gave up 3 bases and V 0 bases, and 2 bases lay outside the gene matches. The CDR3 loop is CASSPPGQFNQPQHF. DNA for the CDR3: TGTGCCAGCTCACCACCGGGACAGTTCAATCAGCCCCAGCATTTT.

A remark on this clone: Relative to the germline gene, one junction end is altered; a read error may explain this. The chain joins TRBV29-1 to TRBJ2-1, with D possibly TRBD1 on 5 matching bases. CDR3 length: 15 amino acids. CDR1 and CDR2 (germline): SQVTM, ANQGSEA. The CDR3 loop is CGVEDPQGTYNEQFF. In DNA, the CDR3 is TGCGGCGTTGAAGATCCGCAGGGTACCTACAATGAGCAGTTCTTC.

This rearrangement joins TRBV28 to TRBJ2-2; D perhaps matches TRBD2 (5 bases). Germline V lookup: CDR1 MDHEN, CDR2 SYDVKM. The CDR3 is 16 residues long. The V end lost 1 base, the J end lost 4 bases, and 13 bases lay between the germline ends. The CDR3 DNA sequence: TGTGCCAGCAGTTTATTCGAGGGCCTGGGCACCGGGGAGCTGTTTTTT. It specifies CASSLFEGLGTGELFF.

This clone was seen a few times. In DNA form, the CDR3 reads TGCGCCAGCCTCACAGGGACCTACGAGCAGTACTTC. Translated, it gives CASLTGTYEQYF. V usage is TRBV10-2 and J usage is TRBJ2-7, with a tentative D call TRBD1 (6 bases). V shed 8 bases and J shed 2 bases, with 10 bases lying between them. Germline CDR1 WSHSY, CDR2 SAAADI. The CDR3 loop spans 12 amino acids.

In its sample, this clone was seen once. V is TRBV19 and J is TRBJ1-5; tentatively, D is TRBD1 (6 bases). The germline V gene has CDR1 LNHDA and CDR2 SQIVND (reference sequence). The CDR3 is made up of 16 amino acids. V was trimmed by 7 bases and J by 0 bases, leaving 16 bases between them. CDR3: CASNRLAGASNQPQHF. The CDR3 region has the DNA TGTGCCAGTAATAGGTTGGCAGGGGCTAGCAATCAGCCCCAGCATTTT.

The count of this clone is one. The V call is TRBV4-1, the J call TRBJ1-1, with a possible D match to TRBD1 (5 bases). The V end lost 5 bases, the J end lost 1 base, and 14 bases lay between the germline ends. The CDR3 is made up of 15 amino acids. Germline V gene lookup returns CDR1 MGHRA and CDR2 YSYEKL. CDR3 nucleotides: TGCGCCAGCAGCTTACAAGGGGTGCGGAACACTGAAGCTTTCTTT. This translates into CASSLQGVRNTEAFF.

To note about this clone: An end of the junction differs from the germline gene, which may be a read error. This chain links TRBV2 with TRBJ1-2; 12 bases fit TRBD1. Germline assignment: CDR1 SNHLY and CDR2 FYNNEI. The CDR3 consists of 15 residues. The DNA for the CDR3 is TGTGCCAGCAGTGTGGGGACAGGGGGCCGCTATGGCTACGCCTTC. Translated: CASSVGTGGRYGYAF.

The V call is TRBV7-3, the J call TRBJ2-6; 7 bases align to TRBD1. Germline trimming cut 6 bases from V and 0 bases from J; bases unmatched to any gene: 11. This CDR3 has 18 residues. The V gene's germline CDR1 is SGHTA and CDR2 FQGTGA. The CDR3, as DNA: TGTGCCAGCAGTTGGAACAGGGGTTCGGACTCTGGGGCCAACGTCCTGACTTTC. Amino acid sequence: CASSWNRGSDSGANVLTF.